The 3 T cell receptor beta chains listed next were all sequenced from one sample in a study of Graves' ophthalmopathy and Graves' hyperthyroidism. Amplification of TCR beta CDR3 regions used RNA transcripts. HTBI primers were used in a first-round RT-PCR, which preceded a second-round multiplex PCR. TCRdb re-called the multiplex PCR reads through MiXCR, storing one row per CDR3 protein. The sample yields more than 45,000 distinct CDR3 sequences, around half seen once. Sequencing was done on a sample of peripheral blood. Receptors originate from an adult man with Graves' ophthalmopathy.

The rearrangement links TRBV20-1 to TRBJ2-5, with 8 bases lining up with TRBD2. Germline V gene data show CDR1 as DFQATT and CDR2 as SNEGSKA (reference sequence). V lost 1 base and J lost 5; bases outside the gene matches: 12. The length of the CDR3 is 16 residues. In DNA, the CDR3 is TGCAGTGCTAGAGGTCATACTAGCGGCTCGGTGGAGACCCAGTACTTC. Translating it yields CSARGHTSGSVETQYF.

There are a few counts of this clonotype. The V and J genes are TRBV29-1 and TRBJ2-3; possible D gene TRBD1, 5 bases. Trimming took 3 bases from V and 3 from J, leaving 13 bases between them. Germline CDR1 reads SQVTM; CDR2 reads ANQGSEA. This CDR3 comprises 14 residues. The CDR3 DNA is TGCAGCGTTGATAAAAGGGGCAGGACAGATACGCAGTATTTT. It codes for CSVDKRGRTDTQYF.

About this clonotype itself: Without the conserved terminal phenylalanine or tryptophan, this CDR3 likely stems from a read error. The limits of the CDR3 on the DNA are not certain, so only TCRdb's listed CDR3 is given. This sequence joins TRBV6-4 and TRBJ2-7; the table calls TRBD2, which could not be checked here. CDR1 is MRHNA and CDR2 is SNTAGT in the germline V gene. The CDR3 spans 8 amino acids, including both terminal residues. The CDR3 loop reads CASSEKAG.